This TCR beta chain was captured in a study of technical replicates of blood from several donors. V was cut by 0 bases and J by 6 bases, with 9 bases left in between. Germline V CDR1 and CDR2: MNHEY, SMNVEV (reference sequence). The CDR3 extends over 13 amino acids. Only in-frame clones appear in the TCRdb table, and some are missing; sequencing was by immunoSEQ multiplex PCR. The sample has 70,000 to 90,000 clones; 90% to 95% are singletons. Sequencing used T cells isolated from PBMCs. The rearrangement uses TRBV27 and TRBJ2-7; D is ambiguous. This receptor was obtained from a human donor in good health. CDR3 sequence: CASSLSRNAEQYF. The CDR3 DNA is TGTGCCAGCAGTTTATCCAGGAACGCCGAGCAGTACTTC.